This paragraph reports one T cell receptor (beta chain). In this sample, this clonotype turned up many times. The antigen this receptor binds is unknown. The input lacks base qualities; no much larger clone sits a single base away. The CDR3 numbers 14 residues from cysteine through phenylalanine. The read is trimmed to its CDR3 DNA, 42 bases read in frame from base 1. CDR1 is given as SGHTA and CDR2 as FQGNSA, both from the germline V gene. V and J are truncated by 1 base and 5 bases respectively, leaving an intervening sequence of 9 bases. This record comes from a study of T cell repertoires in cytomegalovirus infection (dated by TCRdb to about 2019). Describing the broader study: Recently identified HLA-C-restricted CMV epitopes, whose presentation resists viral immunomodulation, were targeted by peptide stimulations together with well-studied HLA-B-restricted epitopes. The HLA type of each donor mattered for the analysis, because public TCR beta signatures pointed to carriage of CMV infection along with the matching HLA type.

Beyond this particular receptor, the publication reports: In the ex vivo response, HLA-C-restricted CMV-specific TCR beta clonotypes were dominant, and in two of eight donors the single most frequent clonotype came from this HLA-C-restricted group. In both this cohort and an independent approximately 350-donor cohort, the cumulative frequency of public TCR beta family members distinguished carriers of CMV infection plus the relevant HLA type.

The treatment or condition label here, explained by the study, means: in vitro stimulation with specific CMV peptide epitopes to enrich CMV-specific T cells. Instrument on record: Illumina HiSeq 1500. Starting from the raw public reads, TCRdb applied fastp trimming at Q25, assembled clones with MiXCR and retained in-frame beta chains. Records with the same CDR3 protein are collapsed into one entry carrying the most frequent genes and DNA. The sample table shows roughly 280,000 distinct CDR3 sequences, and around 20% are seen once. Clones ranked in the top ten supply roughly 19% of the sample. The sample in question was cultured PBMCs, obtained from culture after CMV antigen stimulation. The source is a human donor in good health (CMV status not recorded). Some clones in this sample may be carry-over from other donors' samples. The chain links TRBV7-2 with TRBJ2-1, and perhaps TRBD2 as D gene, on 5 matching bases. The bases read TGTGCCAGCAGCTTAGAGCTAGCAGACAATGAGCAGTTCTTC. The encoded protein is CASSLELADNEQFF.